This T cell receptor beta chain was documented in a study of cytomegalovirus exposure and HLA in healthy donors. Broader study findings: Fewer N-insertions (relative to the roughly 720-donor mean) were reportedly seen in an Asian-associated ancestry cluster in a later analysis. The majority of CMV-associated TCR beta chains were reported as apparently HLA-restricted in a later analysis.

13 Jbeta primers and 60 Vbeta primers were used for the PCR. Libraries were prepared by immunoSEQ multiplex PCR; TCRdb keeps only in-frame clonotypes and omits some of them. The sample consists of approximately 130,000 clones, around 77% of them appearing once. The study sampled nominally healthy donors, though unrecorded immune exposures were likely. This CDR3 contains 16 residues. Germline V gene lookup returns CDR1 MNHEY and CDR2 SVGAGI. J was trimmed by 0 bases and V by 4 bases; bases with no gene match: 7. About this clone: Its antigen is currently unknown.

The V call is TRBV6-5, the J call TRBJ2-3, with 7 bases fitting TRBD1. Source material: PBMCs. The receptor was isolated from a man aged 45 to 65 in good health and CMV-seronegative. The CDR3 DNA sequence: TGTGCCAGCAGTTCCCCGACAGGGCCGAGCACAGATACGCAGTATTTT. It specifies CASSSPTGPSTDTQYF.